This entry describes one T cell receptor beta chain. In the original workflow: Amplification with reference gene primers provided the estimates of nucleated cell counts. This table comes from immunoSEQ multiplex PCR, and its TCRdb copy is limited to in-frame clones, with some not included. The DNA was the basis for D and trimming; V, J and clone size are from that table. Here the sample spans tens of thousands of clones, around 67% being singletons. The sample comes from a study of blood T cell repertoires in COVID-19. Study overall: Collection of acute and convalescent COVID-19 samples took place in the United States, Italy and Spain. From T cells, B-cell-depleted T cells, or PBMCs came the material, which was cDNA or gDNA.

V dropped 4 bases and J dropped 0 bases, with 13 bases sitting between them. CDR3 size: 17 residues. Looked up from germline, CDR1 is PRHDT and CDR2 is FYEKMQ (reference sequence). The receptor was derived from a human donor in a cohort sampled during active COVID-19. The chain links TRBV13 to TRBJ1-6, with unresolved D. The sample consisted of peripheral blood. CDR3 loop: CASSSGISSSYNSPLHF. The DNA of the CDR3 is TGTGCCAGCAGCTCGGGGATAAGTAGCTCCTATAATTCACCCCTCCACTTT.